The clone carrying this T cell receptor beta chain was counted between two and nine times. There are 13 residues in the CDR3. V lost 7 bases, J lost 7 bases, and 16 bases lay in between. Germline assignment: CDR1 MGHDK and CDR2 SYGVNS. Together with a sample-barcoded 5' primer, a J-beta primer mix was included in a second PCR lasting about 6 to 12 cycles. TCRdb fed the 5' RACE reads into MiXCR, producing one record per CDR3 protein. Of roughly 1,000,000 distinct CDR3 sequences in the sample, roughly 24% are singletons; the top ten hold around 0.75%. The data belong to a study of blood T cells in healthy people across ages. This sample was shared with a second study, whose subject was T cells of mothers and their children. That report notes: A slight, non-significant increase in overlap was found for related mother-child pairs relative to unrelated pairs.

This TCR came from a girl aged 2 to 9 in good health. The chain couples TRBV25-1 to TRBJ1-2; D unclear. The specimen sequenced was blood. CDR3 coding DNA: TGTGCCAGCACCCGAGGGAGCCAGAGTGGCTACACCTTC. It specifies CASTRGSQSGYTF.